These T cell receptor beta chains were read from a single sample in a study of T cell responses to AZD1222 COVID-19 vaccine. Assay used: immunoSEQ multiplex PCR; TCRdb lists only in-frame clones, some missing. In the table there are around 100,000 clones, 85% to 90% of which are singletons. Sequenced material: peripheral blood, taken on day 0 of AZD1222 vaccination. All receptors come from an adult in good health. CDR3s include the opening cysteine and the closing phenylalanine or tryptophan. The D gene is left open where the match is weak. Only part of the rows carry a size: once, few, many, or a class if the clone is expanded.

j_gene	d_gene	v_gene	abundance	CDR3aa	CDR3nt
TRBJ1-2	TRBD1	TRBV5-4	.	CASSLSGTGEGHYGYTF	TGTGCCAGCAGCCTCTCCGGGACAGGGGAAGGACACTATGGCTACACCTTC
TRBJ2-3	TRBD2	TRBV3-1/TRBV3-2	.	CASSQTSDTDTQYF	TGTGCCAGCAGCCAAACTAGCGACACAGATACGCAGTATTTT
TRBJ2-1	.	TRBV27	.	CASSLKAGTQQFF	TGTGCCAGCAGTTTGAAAGCTGGGACTCAGCAGTTCTTC
TRBJ1-4	TRBD1	TRBV28	.	CASSKGQQAEKLFF	TGTGCCAGCAGCAAGGGACAGCAGGCGGAAAAACTGTTTTTT
TRBJ2-1	.	TRBV7-2	.	CASSFENRIFGEQFF	TGTGCCAGCAGCTTTGAGAATCGGATCTTCGGTGAGCAGTTCTTC
TRBJ2-6	.	TRBV24-1	.	CATSDATGREGANVLTF	TGTGCCACCAGTGACGCTACAGGGAGGGAGGGGGCCAACGTCCTGACTTTC
TRBJ1-2	.	TRBV12-5	.	CASGLVLSDLRVYGYTF	TGTGCTAGTGGTTTGGTACTCTCGGATTTGAGAGTCTATGGCTACACCTTC
TRBJ1-5	.	TRBV12-3/TRBV12-4	once	CASSRQLGQPQHF	TGTGCCAGCAGCCGACAACTTGGCCAGCCCCAGCATTTT
TRBJ1-5	.	TRBV3-1/TRBV3-2	few	CASSLGSQQPQHF	TGTGCCAGCAGCCTGGGTTCCCAGCAGCCCCAGCATTTT
TRBJ1-2	.	TRBV25-1	.	CASSDQGYYGYTF	TGTGCCAGCAGTGATCAGGGGTACTATGGCTACACCTTC
TRBJ2-2	.	TRBV18	.	CASSRRGNTGELFF	TGTGCCAGCTCACGCCGGGGGAACACCGGGGAGCTGTTTTTT
TRBJ1-3	.	TRBV5-1	.	CASSFNEVALSGNTIYF	TGCGCCAGCAGCTTCAACGAAGTGGCCCTCTCTGGAAACACCATATATTTT
TRBJ2-1	.	TRBV27	.	CASRRTIRGGVPYNEQFF	TGTGCCAGCAGACGAACAATCAGGGGCGGGGTACCCTACAATGAGCAGTTCTTC
TRBJ1-6	.	TRBV25-1	.	CASSEEQGMNSPLHF	TGTGCCAGCAGTGAAGAGCAGGGGATGAATTCACCCCTCCACTTT
TRBJ2-1	.	TRBV7-9	.	CASSLGVGPNEQFF	TGTGCCAGCAGCTTAGGTGTAGGTCCCAATGAGCAGTTCTTC
TRBJ1-6	.	TRBV6-5	.	CASSFTGRGANSPLHF	TGTGCCAGCAGTTTCACCGGACGCGGGGCGAATTCACCCCTCCACTTT
TRBJ1-4	.	TRBV2	once	CASSPTFTNEKLFF	TGTGCCAGCAGTCCGACGTTTACTAATGAAAAACTGTTTTTT
TRBJ2-5	TRBD1	TRBV18	.	CASSPQTGGGETQYF	TGTGCCAGCTCACCGCAAACAGGGGGCGGTGAGACCCAGTACTTC
TRBJ2-6	.	TRBV19	.	CASSIERGSGANVLTF	TGTGCCAGTAGCATTGAGAGGGGGTCTGGGGCCAACGTCCTGACTTTC
TRBJ1-1	TRBD1	TRBV15	.	CATSSPASGTGARFFF	TGTGCCACCAGCAGCCCCGCCTCCGGGACAGGAGCTCGTTTTTTCTTT
TRBJ1-1	.	TRBV18	.	CASSLDTDTEAFF	TGTGCCAGCTCACTTGACACTGACACTGAAGCTTTCTTT